The 22 T cell receptor beta chains listed next were all sequenced from one sample in a study of T cell changes during pregnancy in multiple sclerosis. Method: immunoSEQ multiplex PCR; TCRdb's copy keeps in-frame clones and lacks some. This table has approximately 70,000 clones, roughly 92% appearing once. The sample consisted of peripheral blood, taken in the second trimester of pregnancy. The receptors stem from a female donor with multiple sclerosis, enrolled in a pregnancy study.

The rearrangement joins TRBV7-8 to TRBJ2-7; tentatively, D is TRBD1 (6 bases). The length of the CDR3 is 14 residues. Trimming took 9 bases from V and 2 from J, leaving 17 bases between them. Germline V gene data show CDR1 as SGHVS and CDR2 as FQNEAQ. The CDR3 sequence: CARDLQGKAYEQYF. The CDR3, as DNA: TGTGCCAGGGATCTACAGGGTAAAGCCTACGAGCAGTACTTC.

This clone has only one observation. The rearrangement joins TRBV25-1 to TRBJ1-1; TRBD1 matches 8 bases. Germline assignment: CDR1 MGHDK and CDR2 SYGVNS. CDR3 length: 18 amino acids. V lost 6 bases to trimming and J lost 0 bases; unmatched junction nucleotides: 15. The CDR3 region has the DNA TGTGCCAGCAGGCCCAAAATCACAGGGGGTCACATGAACACTGAAGCTTTCTTT. As protein: CASRPKITGGHMNTEAFF.

The chain is built from TRBV5-4 and TRBJ2-5, with 9 positions matching TRBD1. The CDR3 consists of 15 residues. Per the germline V gene, CDR1 is SGHNT and CDR2 is YYREEE (reference sequence). Trimming removed 1 base from V and 5 bases from J; junction bases left unmatched: 6. CDR3 DNA: TGTGCCAGCAGCTTGCTACAGGGGGCAGGGGAGACCCAGTACTTC. Amino acid sequence: CASSLLQGAGETQYF.

The V call is TRBV29-1, the J call TRBJ2-2; 8 bases line up with TRBD1. J lost 0 bases, V lost 8 bases, and 5 bases had no gene match. The length of the CDR3 is 14 residues. Germline loops: CDR1 SQVTM, CDR2 ANQGSEA. In nucleotides, the CDR3 is TGCAGCTTCAAACAGGGGGCGAACACCGGGGAGCTGTTTTTT. Translating it yields CSFKQGANTGELFF.

This clone was counted a single time. The chain couples TRBV7-8 to TRBJ2-7; D is possibly TRBD1 (5 bases). With 8 bases removed from V and 3 bases from J, the gap between germline ends came to 17 bases. Germline CDR1 and CDR2: SGHVS and FQNEAQ. This CDR3 is built from 14 residues. CDR3 protein: CASRSSGRGYEQYF. The CDR3 DNA is TGTGCCAGCCGTTCATCGGGTAGGGGCTACGAGCAGTACTTC.

This clone has only a few counts. This sequence joins TRBV5-8 and TRBJ1-5; TRBD1 aligns across 7 bases. The CDR3 is 13 residues long. Germline V gene data show CDR1 as SGHTS and CDR2 as YDEGEE. The V segment lost 3 bases and the J segment 6 bases; nucleotides outside the gene matches: 3. CDR3 sequence reads: CASSWGTVQPQHF. For the CDR3, the DNA is TGTGCCAGCAGCTGGGGGACAGTTCAGCCCCAGCATTTT. Supplemented by reference TRBV5-8 and TRBJ1-5, the full variable domain reads EAGVTQSPTHLIKTRGQQATLRCSPISGHTSVYWYQQALGLGLQFLLWYDEGEERNRGNFPPRFSGRQFPNYSSELNVNALELEDSALYLCASSWGTVQPQHFGDGTRLSIL.

This sequence joins TRBV4-3 and TRBJ1-6; 8 nucleotides match TRBD1. The CDR3 contains 15 residues. Germline V gene sequence: CDR1 LGHNA, CDR2 YSLEER. After removal of 0 bases from V and 9 bases from J, the junction contained 4 bases not matched to a gene. CDR3 loop: CASSQDGTGSSPLHF. In DNA form, the CDR3 reads TGCGCCAGCAGCCAAGATGGGACAGGTAGTTCACCCCTCCACTTT.

The chain links TRBV4-1 to TRBJ1-2; 8 bases line up with TRBD1. Germline trimming cut 0 bases from V and 0 bases from J; bases unmatched to any gene: 9. Germline CDR1 reads MGHRA; CDR2 reads YSYEKL. The CDR3 sequence is 18 residues long. CDR3 residues: CASSQEGAGGKANYGYTF. The CDR3 DNA is TGCGCCAGCAGCCAAGAGGGAGCAGGGGGCAAAGCTAACTATGGCTACACCTTC.

V is TRBV11-1 and J is TRBJ2-1, with 8 bases matching TRBD1. CDR1 SGHAT and CDR2 FQDESV come from the germline V gene (reference sequence). The CDR3 covers 17 residues. With 1 base clipped from V and 6 bases from J, the junction kept 11 bases outside the gene matches. The CDR3 spells CASSLVVGRGRTNEQFF. The CDR3 DNA is TGTGCCAGCAGCTTAGTTGTGGGCAGGGGGCGTACCAATGAGCAGTTCTTC.

With respect to this clone: The sample holds other DNA sequences that translate to the same CDR3. The CDR3 region has the DNA TGTGCCAGCTCACCACAGGGGGCCGATCAGCCCCAGCATTTT. This codes for CASSPQGADQPQHF. The chain employs TRBV18 and TRBJ1-5; TRBD1 matches 7 bases. This CDR3 region has 14 residues. V was pared by 1 base and J by 5 bases, with 2 bases of the junction left unmatched. The V gene's germline CDR1 is KGHSH and CDR2 LQKENI.

In DNA, the CDR3 is TGTGCCAGCAGGGGCCCGCTGAGGGTCACTGAAGCTTTCTTT. The encoded protein is CASRGPLRVTEAFF. The chain uses TRBV6-6 and TRBJ1-1; no clear D gene. Trimming pared 6 bases from V and 4 bases from J, leaving 15 bases between. CDR1 and CDR2 (germline): MNHNY, SVGAGI (reference sequence). This CDR3 comprises 14 residues.

The CDR3 DNA follows: TGTGCCTCGGGACAGGGGCACTCCTATGGCTACACCTTC. It is translated as CASGQGHSYGYTF. The chain is built from TRBV30 and TRBJ1-2; 10 positions agree with TRBD1. CDR1 is GTSNPN and CDR2 is SVGIG in the germline V gene (reference sequence). The ends lost 7 bases at V and 4 bases at J; junction bases unmatched: 6. This CDR3 is built from 13 residues. Combining the CDR3 with reference TRBV30 and TRBJ1-2 gives the whole variable domain SQTIHQWPATLVQPVGSPLSLECTVEGTSNPNLYWYRQAAGRGLQLLFYSVGIGQISSEVPQNLSASRPQDRQFILSSKKLLLSDSGFYLCASGQGHSYGYTFGSGTRLTVV.

The chain employs TRBV5-1 and TRBJ1-6; D is unresolved. Germline V CDR1 and CDR2: SGHRS, YFSETQ. This CDR3 contains 17 residues. The ends were cut back, 0 bases at V and 4 bases at J, with 14 bases in the middle. DNA of the CDR3: TGCGCCAGCAGCTTGGGAGTCGTGAGCTCTTATAATTCACCCCTCCACTTT. The encoded protein is CASSLGVVSSYNSPLHF.

V usage is TRBV6-5 and J usage is TRBJ1-4; no definite D call. Germline V gene sequence: CDR1 MNHEY, CDR2 SVGAGI. The CDR3 is 15 residues long. V lost 5 bases, J lost 3 bases, and 13 bases lay in between. The CDR3 region is CASSPLGGPNEKLFF. The DNA for the CDR3 is TGTGCCAGCAGTCCCCTAGGCGGTCCTAATGAAAAACTGTTTTTT.

The V gene is TRBV5-6, the J gene TRBJ2-1, with D perhaps TRBD2 (5 bases). The CDR3 extends over 14 amino acids. Between the trimmed V and J ends, which lost 1 base and 8 bases, there was a span of 13 bases. Germline values: CDR1 SGHDT, CDR2 YYEEEE. CDR3 protein: CASSLNGVGDEQFF. DNA for the CDR3: TGTGCCAGCAGCTTGAACGGGGTAGGCGATGAGCAGTTCTTC.

The V and J genes are TRBV20-1 and TRBJ2-7; D unresolved. The CDR3 sequence is 11 residues long. The germline gives CDR1 DFQATT, CDR2 SNEGSKA (reference sequence). The V gene lost 3 bases and the J gene lost 3 bases, with 6 bases spanning the gap. This CDR3 reads CSARSGYEQYF. The CDR3 DNA follows: TGCAGTGCTAGGTCCGGCTACGAGCAGTACTTC.

The chain joins TRBV5-1 to TRBJ2-3; D ambiguous. CDR1 and CDR2 from the germline V gene are SGHRS and YFSETQ. Trimming removed 1 base from V and 2 bases from J, with 14 bases in between. The CDR3 is 16 amino acids. This CDR3 reads CASSLNQALSTDTQYF. The DNA for the CDR3 is TGCGCCAGCAGCTTGAACCAAGCCCTATCCACAGATACGCAGTATTTT.

The chain joins TRBV7-3 to TRBJ2-1, with D possibly matching TRBD2 (6 bases). Per germline, CDR1 SGHTA and CDR2 FQGTGA. The ends were cut back, 1 base at V and 8 bases at J, with 12 bases in the middle. There are 14 residues in the CDR3. The CDR3: CASSLRLASHEQFF. The CDR3 region has the DNA TGTGCCAGCAGCTTAAGGCTAGCGTCCCATGAGCAGTTCTTC.

The rearrangement joins TRBV15 to TRBJ2-7, with 10 nucleotides matching TRBD1. Trimming cost V 3 bases and J 6 bases; bases outside gene matches: 11. The CDR3 consists of 16 residues. The germline V gene has CDR1 LNHNV and CDR2 YYDKDF (reference sequence). The CDR3 DNA sequence: TGTGCCACCAGCAGGGGGCTCGGGACAGGGGTTCGCGAGCAGTACTTC. Its translation: CATSRGLGTGVREQYF.

The rearrangement joins TRBV5-1 to TRBJ1-1; tentative D call: TRBD1 (5 bases). The CDR3 runs 14 residues. Germline assignment: CDR1 SGHRS and CDR2 YFSETQ. The V end was cut by 4 bases, the J end by 4 bases, with 14 bases between. Here the CDR3 reads CASSHWGGTTEAFF. DNA for the CDR3: TGCGCCAGCAGCCACTGGGGGGGGACCACTGAAGCTTTCTTT.

The V call is TRBV19, the J call TRBJ1-5; no definite D call. V lost 3 bases, J lost 4 bases, and 7 bases lay in between. The CDR3 has 13 amino acids. Germline CDR1 LNHDA, CDR2 SQIVND (reference sequence). In DNA form, the CDR3 reads TGTGCCAGTAGTATCTCCGGGAATCAGCCCCAGCATTTT. Residues: CASSISGNQPQHF.

The chain couples TRBV30 to TRBJ1-4; D gene unclear. The germline CDR1 and CDR2 sequences are GTSNPN and SVGIG (reference sequence). V was pared by 2 bases and J by 14 bases, with 21 bases between. The CDR3 extends over 14 amino acids. The CDR3 region has the DNA TGTGCCTGGAGTCCCCCGGACCGGACTATCATGCTGTTTTTT. Translating gives CAWSPPDRTIMLFF.